The 11 T cell receptor beta chains listed next were all sequenced from one sample in a study of blood T cell repertoires in COVID-19. Data came from immunoSEQ multiplex PCR; TCRdb stores just in-frame clones and leaves some out. The repertoire includes 70,000 or so clones, roughly 87% of them detected once, and roughly a tenth sits in the top ten. Material: peripheral blood. All receptors come from a woman between 18 and 29 years old with acute or convalescent COVID-19.

This clone was recorded once. This chain links TRBV27 with TRBJ1-1; 10 bases match TRBD1. V trimming: 2 bases; J trimming: 0 bases; junction bases outside the gene matches: 0. The CDR3 consists of 15 residues. Germline V gene lookup returns CDR1 MNHEY and CDR2 SMNVEV (reference sequence). DNA for the CDR3: TGTGCCAGCAGTTTAGGGACAGGGGTGAACACTGAAGCTTTCTTT. Amino acids: CASSLGTGVNTEAFF.

This chain uses TRBV6-2 or TRBV6-3 with TRBJ2-7; 8 positions match TRBD2. V was clipped by 2 bases and J by 7 bases; unmatched bases: 10. Germline values: CDR1 MNHEY, CDR2 SVGEGT. The CDR3 has 15 amino acids. CDR3 loop: CASSYGGSGRGEQYF. CDR3 DNA: TGTGCCAGCAGTTACGGAGGGAGCGGGAGAGGAGAGCAGTACTTC.

This chain joins TRBV27 and TRBJ2-7, with D perhaps TRBD1 (6 bases). Trimming cost V 3 bases and J 1 base, with 13 bases left between them. Per the germline V gene, CDR1 is MNHEY and CDR2 is SMNVEV (reference sequence). The CDR3 consists of 15 residues. In nucleotides, the CDR3 is TGTGCCAGCAGTTTCTCGCCAAGGGGGTCCTACGAGCAGTACTTC. This encodes CASSFSPRGSYEQYF.

The chain couples TRBV19 to TRBJ1-5; perhaps TRBD1 as D (6 bases). The length of the CDR3 is 15 residues. The germline V and J ends were trimmed by 10 bases and 7 bases, with 23 bases remaining between them. Germline values: CDR1 LNHDA, CDR2 SQIVND (reference sequence). CDR3 DNA sequence: TGTGCCACCTCTTCCCAGGCCAGGGGTGACCAGCCCCAGCATTTT. The encoded protein is CATSSQARGDQPQHF.

The chain recombines TRBV4-1 with TRBJ1-1; 9 bases fit TRBD1. After removal of 3 bases from V and 1 base from J, the junction contained 6 bases not matched to a gene. The CDR3 contains 16 residues. From germline, CDR1 is MGHRA and CDR2 YSYEKL. This CDR3 is CASSHMTGGKNTEAFF. Here the CDR3 DNA reads TGCGCCAGCAGCCATATGACAGGGGGGAAGAACACTGAAGCTTTCTTT.

This chain joins TRBV27 and TRBJ2-1, with 10 bases matching TRBD1. V was clipped by 5 bases and J by 10 bases; unmatched bases: 17. This CDR3 region has 17 residues. The V gene's germline CDR1 is MNHEY and CDR2 SMNVEV (reference sequence). The CDR3 DNA reads as TGTGCCAGCAGTCTCCTCGTGGGACAGGGGTCCGGAAAAGAGCAGTTCTTC. Translating gives CASSLLVGQGSGKEQFF.

The rearrangement uses TRBV5-6 and TRBJ2-7; 9 bases map to TRBD2. The CDR3 contains 15 residues. Germline V lookup: CDR1 SGHDT, CDR2 YYEEEE. J lost 1 base, V lost 7 bases, and 9 bases had no gene match. Here the CDR3 DNA reads TGTGCCAGCGGGCGAGCGGGAGGTGGGTCCTACGAGCAGTACTTC. Protein product: CASGRAGGGSYEQYF.

In this sample, this clone turned up once. The chain carries TRBV13 and TRBJ2-5, with D maybe TRBD2 (5 bases). Germline loops: CDR1 PRHDT, CDR2 FYEKMQ (reference sequence). V was shortened by 2 bases and J by 5 bases, with 12 bases between the two germline ends. This CDR3 comprises 14 residues. The CDR3 sequence is CASSLRSRGETQYF. CDR3 sequence (DNA): TGTGCCAGCAGCTTAAGGTCTAGAGGGGAGACCCAGTACTTC. The full variable domain, its missing parts supplied by reference TRBV13 and TRBJ2-5, is AAGVIQSPRHLIKEKRETATLKCYPIPRHDTVYWYQQGPGQDPQFLISFYEKMQSDKGSIPDRFSAQQFSDYHSELNMSSLELGDSALYFCASSLRSRGETQYFGPGTRLLVL.

This sequence joins TRBV27 and TRBJ1-1; D is perhaps TRBD1 (6 bases). CDR3 length: 14 residues. CDR1 MNHEY and CDR2 SMNVEV come from the germline V gene (reference sequence). Trimming removed 5 bases from V and 4 bases from J, with 14 bases in between. The CDR3 region is CASSPWGGGTEAFF. The CDR3 DNA follows: TGTGCCAGCAGTCCCTGGGGAGGGGGCACTGAAGCTTTCTTT.

CDR3 DNA sequence: TGTGCCAGCAGCTCCGGGAACACTGAAGCTTTCTTT. Its translation is CASSSGNTEAFF. The V call is TRBV13, the J call TRBJ1-1, with no clear D. The CDR3 runs 12 residues. CDR1 and CDR2 (germline): PRHDT, FYEKMQ (reference sequence). The ends were cut back, 4 bases at V and 1 base at J, with 4 bases in the middle.

CDR3 sequence (DNA): TGTGCCAGCAGTCCCCTGACTAGCTCAGATACGCAGTATTTT. Translation gives CASSPLTSSDTQYF. This sequence joins TRBV28 and TRBJ2-3, with TRBD2 matching over 7 bases. Germline-derived CDR1 and CDR2 are MDHEN and SYDVKM. The CDR3 loop spans 14 amino acids. After removal of 5 bases from V and 4 bases from J, the junction contained 6 bases not matched to a gene.